Sequencing of this T cell receptor (beta chain) was carried out in a study of blood T cell repertoires in COVID-19 (dated by TCRdb to 2020 to 2022). For the study in its entirety: The collaborator samples originated in the United States, Italy and Spain and spanned the acute and convalescent phases of COVID-19. The repertoires were released in a freely available public database meant as a resource for research on the immune response to SARS-CoV-2. Where HLA class I and class II types were available, the types were taken from metadata supplied by the sample provider, not from assay-based typing. The material from the prospective study consisted of cDNA or gDNA derived from T cells, B-cell-depleted T cells, or PBMCs. The samples were drawn from the first 160 participants of the ongoing ImmuneRACE study and from 1,254 subjects provided by 6 global collaborators. Subjects who had been exposed to COVID-19, were actively infected with it, or had recovered from it provided the deeply sampled blood TCRbeta repertoires that made up the dataset. The sample metadata nearly always contained a de-identified subject ID, COVID-19 status, age in years and sex. Broad study findings and their caveats: How much clinical and demographic metadata was included differed by source and by participant, and the metadata was provided uncurated.

Details on this clone: Its specific antigen is unknown. Per-base quality was not reported, and no clone a single base away is much larger than it.

A second Seattle source provided samples from volunteer blood donors who had recovered from COVID-19. Whole blood was collected in K2EDTA tubes by collaborating institutions according to the institutions' own protocols. For TCRbeta analysis, collaborator samples were shipped as frozen whole blood, as isolated PBMCs, or as DNA extracted from either sample type. TCRbeta CDR3 regions were amplified from genomic DNA by means of the immunoSEQ Assay, a bias-controlled multiplex PCR. On the authors' methods: Within the assay, amplification of reference gene primers was used to estimate how many nucleated cells each sample contained. To quantify the absolute abundance of each unique TCRbeta CDR3 rearrangement, sequence reads were collapsed and filtered. For each sample, productive Simpson clonality was calculated as the square root of Simpson's diversity index over productive rearrangements. What TCRdb holds here is the immuneACCESS table cut down to in-frame rearrangements. Part of the clones is not present; checked against another copy, under half of the missing clones reflect an unresolved V gene, and the others are unexplained. Clonal size and the V and J genes are those of that table, whereas D and trimming came from the DNA. The sample has roughly 200,000 clones on record, more than 75% of them singletons. The ten top clones hold about 6% of the sample.

The CDR3 measures 16 amino acids from cysteine to phenylalanine. Of all the DNA, just the CDR3 is kept, 48 bases in frame from base 1. The germline V gene yields SGHDT for CDR1 and YYEEEE for CDR2. V is cut back by 0 bases and J by 7 bases, with 11 bases in the junction unmatched. Input material: peripheral blood. This sequence was found in a man in his sixties who had recovered from COVID-19. Recombination connected TRBV5-6 to TRBJ1-2; 8 central bases correspond to TRBD1. This receptor carries the CDR3 CASSLGAGQGGIGYTF. At the DNA level, the sequence is TGTGCCAGCAGCTTGGGGGCCGGACAGGGAGGTATTGGCTACACCTTC.